The clone carrying this T cell receptor beta chain appeared a few times. The data originate from a study of blood T cell repertoires in COVID-19. Study information: Donors in the United States, Italy and Spain gave samples during acute or convalescent COVID-19. PBMCs, B-cell-depleted T cells, or T cells provided the cDNA or gDNA that made up the material.

The CDR3 extends over 15 amino acids. Germline V CDR1 and CDR2: SGHDT, YYEEEE. Trimming took off 0 bases at V and 2 bases at J, with 12 bases between the two ends. In the original workflow: Amplified reference gene primers provided the basis for estimating nucleated cell counts. Clones were sequenced by immunoSEQ multiplex PCR, and TCRdb holds only the in-frame ones, with some missing. V and J calls and clone size are given by that table; D and trimming were obtained from the DNA. The data contain roughly 150,000 clones, roughly 85% of them singletons. This chain uses TRBV5-6 with TRBJ2-7, with a weak D call TRBD1 (5 bases). Sequenced: peripheral blood. The TCR originated in a man aged 50-59 years with acute or convalescent COVID-19. Here the CDR3 reads CASSLGGGATYEQYF. CDR3 in DNA: TGTGCCAGCAGCTTGGGGGGTGGGGCCACCTACGAGCAGTACTTC.